This T cell receptor beta chain was found in a study of cytomegalovirus exposure and HLA in healthy donors. Study-wide results and limits: Published work reported that the classifier diagnosed cytomegalovirus status with high specificity and sensitivity. At a 0.05 false discovery rate, a later analysis found about 17,000 TCR beta sequences to be associated with HLA alleles. Association of a missense DCLRE1C variant with TCR beta V- and J-gene trimming was reported in a later analysis. In a later analysis, CMV-associated beta chains were mostly HLA-associated, it appeared.

60 Vbeta and 13 Jbeta primers were used in PCR. Some clones are missing from TCRdb's copy, which holds only in-frame ones; the method was immunoSEQ multiplex PCR. The sample lists under 110,000 clones; about four fifths were seen once. Remarks on this clone: What it binds is not known.

The sequenced material came from PBMCs. The sequence was obtained from a woman in her 50s in good health and CMV-seropositive.

The CDR3 coding sequence is TGTGCCAGCAGCTACGGTACCCGGGGATCCCGCACAGATACGCAGTATTTT. It specifies CASSYGTRGSRTDTQYF. The V gene is TRBV7-2, the J gene TRBJ2-3; tentative D call: TRBD2 (5 bases). The germline V gene has CDR1 SGHTA and CDR2 FQGNSA. Trimming took off 4 bases at V and 1 base at J, with 18 bases between the two ends. The CDR3 runs 17 residues.